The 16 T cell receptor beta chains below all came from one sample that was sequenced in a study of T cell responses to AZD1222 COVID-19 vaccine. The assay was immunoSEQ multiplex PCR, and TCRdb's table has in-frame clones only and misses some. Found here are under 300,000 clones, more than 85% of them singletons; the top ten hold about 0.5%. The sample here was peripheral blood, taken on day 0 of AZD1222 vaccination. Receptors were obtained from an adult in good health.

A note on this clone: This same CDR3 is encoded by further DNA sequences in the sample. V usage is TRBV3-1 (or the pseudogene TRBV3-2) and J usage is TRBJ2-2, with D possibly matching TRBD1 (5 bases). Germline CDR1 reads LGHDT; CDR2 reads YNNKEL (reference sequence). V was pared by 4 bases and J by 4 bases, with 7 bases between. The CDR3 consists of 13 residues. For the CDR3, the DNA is TGTGCCAGCAGCCTCCAGGGCACCGGGGAGCTGTTTTTT. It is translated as CASSLQGTGELFF.

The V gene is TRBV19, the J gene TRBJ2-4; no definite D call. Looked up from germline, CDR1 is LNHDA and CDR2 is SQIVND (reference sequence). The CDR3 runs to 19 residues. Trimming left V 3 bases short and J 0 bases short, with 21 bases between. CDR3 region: CASSILAGTQGLAKNIQYF. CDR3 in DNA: TGTGCCAGTAGTATTTTGGCAGGTACCCAAGGCTTAGCCAAAAACATTCAGTACTTC.

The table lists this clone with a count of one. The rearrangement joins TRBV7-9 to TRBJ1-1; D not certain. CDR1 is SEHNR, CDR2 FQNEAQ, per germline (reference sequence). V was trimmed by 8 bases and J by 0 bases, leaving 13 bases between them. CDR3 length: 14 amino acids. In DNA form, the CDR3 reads TGTGCCAGCGGGCAATCGGGGTTGAACACTGAAGCTTTCTTT. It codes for CASGQSGLNTEAFF.

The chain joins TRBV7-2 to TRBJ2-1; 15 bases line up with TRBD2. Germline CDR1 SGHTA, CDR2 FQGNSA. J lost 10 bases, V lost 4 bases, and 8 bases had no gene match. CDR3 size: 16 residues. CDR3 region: CASSSRTSGGAWEQFF. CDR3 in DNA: TGTGCCAGCAGCTCCCGGACTAGCGGGGGGGCCTGGGAGCAGTTCTTC. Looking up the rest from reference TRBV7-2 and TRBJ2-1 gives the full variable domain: GAGVSQSPSNKVTEKGKDVELRCDPISGHTALYWYRQSLGQGLEFLIYFQGNSAPDKSGLPSDRFSAERTGGSVSTLTIQRTQQEDSAVYLCASSSRTSGGAWEQFFGPGTRLTVL.

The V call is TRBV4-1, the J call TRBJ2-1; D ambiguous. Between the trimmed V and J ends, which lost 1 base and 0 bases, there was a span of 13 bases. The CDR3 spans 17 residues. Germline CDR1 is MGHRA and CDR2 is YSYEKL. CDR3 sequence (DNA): TGCGCCAGCAGCCAAGCGGTCCCGCCGAGCTCCTACAATGAGCAGTTCTTC. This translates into CASSQAVPPSSYNEQFF.

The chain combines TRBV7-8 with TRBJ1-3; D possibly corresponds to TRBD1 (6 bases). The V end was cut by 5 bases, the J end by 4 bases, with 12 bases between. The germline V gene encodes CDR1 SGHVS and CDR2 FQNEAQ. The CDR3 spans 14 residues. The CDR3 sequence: CASSEGTFGNTIYF. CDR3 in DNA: TGTGCCAGCAGCGAAGGGACATTCGGAAACACCATATATTTT. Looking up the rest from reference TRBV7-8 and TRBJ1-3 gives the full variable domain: GAGVSQSPRYKVAKRGQDVALRCDPISGHVSLFWYQQALGQGPEFLTYFQNEAQLDKSGLPSDRFFAERPEGSVSTLKIQRTQQEDSAVYLCASSEGTFGNTIYFGEGSWLTVV.

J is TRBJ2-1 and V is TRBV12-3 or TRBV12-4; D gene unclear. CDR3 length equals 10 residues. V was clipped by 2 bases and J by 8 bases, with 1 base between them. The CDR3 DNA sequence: TGTGCCAGCAGTTTATATGAGCAGTTCTTC. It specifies CASSLYEQFF.

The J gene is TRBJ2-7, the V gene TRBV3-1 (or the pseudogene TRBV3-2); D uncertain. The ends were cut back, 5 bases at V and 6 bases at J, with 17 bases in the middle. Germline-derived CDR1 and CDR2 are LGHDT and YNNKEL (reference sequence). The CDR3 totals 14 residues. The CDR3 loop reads CASSSTTGRREQYF. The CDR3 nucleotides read TGTGCCAGCAGCTCCACTACGGGCCGCCGCGAGCAGTACTTC.

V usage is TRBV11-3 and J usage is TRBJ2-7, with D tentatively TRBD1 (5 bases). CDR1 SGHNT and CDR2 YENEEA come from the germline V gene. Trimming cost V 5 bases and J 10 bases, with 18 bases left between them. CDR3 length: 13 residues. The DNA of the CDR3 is TGTGCCAGCAGCACCGGACCCAGGGCAGAACAGTACTTC. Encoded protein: CASSTGPRAEQYF.

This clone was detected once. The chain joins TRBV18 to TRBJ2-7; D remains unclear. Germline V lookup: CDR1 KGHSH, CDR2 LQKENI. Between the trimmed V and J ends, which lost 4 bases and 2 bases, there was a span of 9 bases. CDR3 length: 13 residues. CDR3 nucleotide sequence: TGTGCCAGCTCACTACGTCCCGCCTACGAGCAGTACTTC. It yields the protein CASSLRPAYEQYF.

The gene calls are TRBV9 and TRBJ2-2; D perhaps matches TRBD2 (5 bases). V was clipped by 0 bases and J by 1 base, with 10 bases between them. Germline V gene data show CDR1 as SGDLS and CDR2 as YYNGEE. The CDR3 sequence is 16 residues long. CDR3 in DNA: TGTGCCAGCAGCGTAGCTACGGGAAGGAACACCGGGGAGCTGTTTTTT. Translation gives CASSVATGRNTGELFF.

CDR3 loop: CASAWQGAPSGRAKQYF. The CDR3 nucleotides read TGTGCCAGCGCCTGGCAGGGGGCGCCTAGCGGGAGAGCCAAGCAGTACTTC. The chain links TRBV5-6 to TRBJ2-7; 10 nucleotides match TRBD2. CDR1 is SGHDT and CDR2 is YYEEEE in the germline V gene. This CDR3 comprises 17 residues. V shed 7 bases and J 8 bases; nucleotides not matched to a gene: 21.

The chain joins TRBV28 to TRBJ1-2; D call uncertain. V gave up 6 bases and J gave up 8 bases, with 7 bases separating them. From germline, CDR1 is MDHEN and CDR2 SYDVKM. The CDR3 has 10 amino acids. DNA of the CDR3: TGTGCCAGCAGGTCGATGGGCTACACCTTC. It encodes CASRSMGYTF.

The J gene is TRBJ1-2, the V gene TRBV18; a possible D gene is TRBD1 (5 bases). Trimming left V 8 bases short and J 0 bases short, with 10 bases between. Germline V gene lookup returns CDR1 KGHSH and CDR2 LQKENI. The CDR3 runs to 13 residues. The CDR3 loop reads CASRDGSNYGYTF. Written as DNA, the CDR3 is TGTGCCAGCCGGGACGGTTCTAACTATGGCTACACCTTC.

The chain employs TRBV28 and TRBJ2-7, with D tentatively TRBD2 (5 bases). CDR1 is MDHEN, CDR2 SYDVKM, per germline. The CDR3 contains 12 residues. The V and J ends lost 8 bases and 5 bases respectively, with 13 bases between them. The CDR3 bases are TGTGCCAGCGGGTGGACTTTACACGAGCAGTACTTC. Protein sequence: CASGWTLHEQYF.

The CDR3 DNA sequence: TGTGCCTCACAGGGCCCCTACGAGCAGTACTTC. Protein: CASQGPYEQYF. The chain uses TRBV7-2 and TRBJ2-7; perhaps TRBD1 as D (6 bases). The V and J ends lost 11 bases and 2 bases respectively, with 10 bases between them. From germline, CDR1 is SGHTA and CDR2 FQGNSA. This CDR3 has 11 residues.